One sample yielded the 28 T cell receptor beta chains listed below, sequenced in a study of identical twins. Each CDR3 protein is one row after TCRdb ran MiXCR on the 5' RACE reads. The table includes 700,000 or so distinct CDR3 sequences, around 21% detected once. This sample was shared with a second study, whose subject was T cells expressing NK-cell markers.

The sequenced material came from PBMCs. The receptor set was obtained from a woman aged 18-30 years in good health.

This clonotype was seen many times. The chain carries TRBV20-1 and TRBJ1-1, with a tentative D call TRBD1 (5 bases). The length of the CDR3 is 12 residues. In germline, CDR1 is DFQATT, CDR2 SNEGSKA (reference sequence). The CDR3 protein is CSVIQGWGEAFF. The CDR3 bases are TGCAGCGTAATCCAGGGATGGGGTGAAGCTTTCTTT.

The V call is TRBV6-2 or TRBV6-3, the J call TRBJ2-3; weak D call: TRBD2 (6 bases). The CDR3 runs to 14 residues. Per the germline V gene, CDR1 is MNHEY and CDR2 is SVGEGT. V was shortened by 7 bases and J by 6 bases, with 17 bases between the two germline ends. CDR3 in DNA: TGTGCCAGCATTGCGGTTGGGGCGGGGGATACGCAGTATTTT. Translating it yields CASIAVGAGDTQYF.

The rearrangement uses TRBV5-1 and TRBJ2-7; weak D call: TRBD1 (8 bases). From germline, CDR1 is SGHRS and CDR2 YFSETQ. Trimming took 3 bases from V and 3 from J, leaving 13 bases between them. The CDR3 runs 14 residues. This chain's CDR3 is CASSSTGDYYEQYF. DNA of the CDR3: TGCGCCAGCAGCTCGACAGGGGACTACTACGAGCAGTACTTC. The full variable domain, completed using reference TRBV5-1 and TRBJ2-7, is KAGVTQTPRYLIKTRGQQVTLSCSPISGHRSVSWYQQTPGQGLQFLFEYFSETQRNKGNFPGRFSGRQFSNSRSEMNVSTLELGDSALYLCASSSTGDYYEQYFGPGTRLTVT.

This clonotype has just a few counts. The chain's CDR3 is CSARSGTIKETQYF. The CDR3 DNA sequence: TGCAGTGCTAGATCCGGGACTATCAAAGAGACCCAGTACTTC. The rearrangement joins TRBV20-1 to TRBJ2-5, with 7 nucleotides matching TRBD2. The length of the CDR3 is 14 residues. The V gene end was trimmed by 2 bases and the J gene end by 3 bases; junction bases not matched to a gene: 6. In germline, CDR1 is DFQATT, CDR2 SNEGSKA (reference sequence).

This clonotype was seen a few times. J is TRBJ1-1 and V is TRBV7-9, with no clear D. Trimming took 2 bases from V and 7 from J, leaving 8 bases between them. Germline values: CDR1 SEHNR, CDR2 FQNEAQ (reference sequence). The CDR3 runs to 12 residues. The CDR3 reads CASSLNEVEAFF. As DNA, the CDR3 is TGTGCCAGCAGCTTAAACGAAGTTGAAGCTTTCTTT. The full variable domain, completed using reference TRBV7-9 and TRBJ1-1, is DTGVSQNPRHKITKRGQNVTFRCDPISEHNRLYWYRQTLGQGPEFLTYFQNEAQLEKSRLLSDRFSAERPKGSFSTLEIQRTEQGDSAMYLCASSLNEVEAFFGQGTRLTVV.

This clonotype was seen many times. J is TRBJ1-1 and V is TRBV29-1, with D unresolved. The CDR3 contains 12 residues. CDR1 is SQVTM and CDR2 is ANQGSEA in the germline V gene. V dropped 3 bases and J dropped 1 base, with 6 bases sitting between them. CDR3 bases: TGCAGCGTTGATTGGGGGAACACTGAAGCTTTCTTT. This translates into CSVDWGNTEAFF.

This clonotype was recorded a few times. The genes are TRBV30 and TRBJ2-3; 12 bases align to TRBD2. Trimming removed 6 bases from V and 5 bases from J; junction bases left unmatched: 9. The CDR3 contains 15 residues. The germline V gene has CDR1 GTSNPN and CDR2 SVGIG (reference sequence). The CDR3 region has the DNA TGTGCCTGCAGACTAGCGGGAGTAATAGGAGATACGCAGTATTTT. Amino acids: CACRLAGVIGDTQYF.

This clonotype was recorded at least ten times. V is TRBV10-3 and J is TRBJ1-1; D uncertain. The V end was cut by 0 bases, the J end by 5 bases, with 10 bases between. The CDR3 loop spans 14 amino acids. Germline V gene sequence: CDR1 ENHRY, CDR2 SYGVKD. The CDR3 is CAISESGDGTEAFF. The CDR3 DNA reads TGTGCCATCAGTGAGTCCGGGGATGGGACTGAAGCTTTCTTT.

The V call is TRBV7-6, the J call TRBJ2-1; D gene ambiguous. V was shortened by 4 bases and J by 6 bases, with 10 bases between the two germline ends. The CDR3 extends over 13 amino acids. Germline V gene lookup returns CDR1 SGHVS and CDR2 FNYEAQ. The CDR3: CASSSLVFNEQFF. For the CDR3, the DNA is TGTGCCAGCAGCTCCCTGGTTTTCAATGAGCAGTTCTTC.

This clonotype was seen a handful of times. The V call is TRBV7-6, the J call TRBJ2-3, with D perhaps TRBD1 (5 bases). CDR1 and CDR2 from the germline V gene are SGHVS and FNYEAQ. V was cut by 1 base and J by 3 bases, with 11 bases left in between. The CDR3 totals 15 residues. Here the CDR3 DNA reads TGTGCCAGCAGCTTAGAGGCAGGGATGACAGATACGCAGTATTTT. Encoded protein: CASSLEAGMTDTQYF.

The chain is built from TRBV5-1 and TRBJ2-5; D remains unclear. V lost 0 bases, J lost 1 base, and 7 bases lay in between. The germline gives CDR1 SGHRS, CDR2 YFSETQ. The CDR3 spans 14 residues. The CDR3 region is CASSLEGVQETQYF. As DNA, the CDR3 is TGCGCCAGCAGCTTGGAAGGAGTCCAAGAGACCCAGTACTTC.

The sample holds many counts of this clonotype. The chain carries TRBV10-3 and TRBJ2-3; D possibly matches TRBD1 or TRBD2 (5 bases each). The CDR3 contains 14 residues. The germline CDR1 and CDR2 sequences are ENHRY and SYGVKD. The CDR3 spells CVEDQGECTDTQYF. The CDR3, as DNA: TGTGTCGAAGACCAGGGAGAGTGCACAGATACGCAGTATTTT.

This clonotype has just a few counts. The J gene is TRBJ2-1, the V gene TRBV12-3 or TRBV12-4, with D hard to call. Trimming took 0 bases from V and 6 from J, leaving 9 bases between them. This CDR3 has 14 amino acids. The CDR3 DNA sequence: TGTGCCAGCAGTTTAGCCGGCCAGCCCAATGAGCAGTTCTTC. It specifies CASSLAGQPNEQFF.

This clonotype has at least ten counts. The gene calls are TRBV5-5 and TRBJ2-7, with D tentatively TRBD1 (6 bases). CDR1 and CDR2 from the germline V gene are SGHKS and YYEKEE (reference sequence). Deletions cut 5 bases from V and 3 bases from J, with 12 bases between. The length of the CDR3 is 13 residues. The CDR3 region has the DNA TGTGCCAGCAGTCATGCGGACAGCTACGAGCAGTACTTC. It yields the protein CASSHADSYEQYF.

This chain uses TRBV19 with TRBJ1-1; D is unclear. In germline, CDR1 is LNHDA, CDR2 SQIVND (reference sequence). Trimming removed 3 bases at V and 4 bases at J, with 9 bases between. The CDR3 is 13 amino acids. As DNA, the CDR3 is TGTGCCAGTAGTATGCTGGGATCCACTGAAGCTTTCTTT. Translation gives CASSMLGSTEAFF.

In this sample, this clonotype turned up a few times. The rearrangement joins TRBV12-3 or TRBV12-4 to TRBJ1-1; TRBD1 might be the D (6 bases). With 4 bases removed from V and 0 bases from J, the gap between germline ends came to 9 bases. The CDR3 sequence is 14 residues long. The DNA of the CDR3 is TGTGCCAGCAGTTGGGGGCCTATGAACACTGAAGCTTTCTTT. Translating it yields CASSWGPMNTEAFF.

This sequence joins TRBV6-2 or TRBV6-3 and TRBJ2-1, with 9 bases that match TRBD2. V shed 4 bases, J shed 9 bases, and the junction held 4 bases outside the gene matches. Germline-derived CDR1 and CDR2 are MNHEY and SVGEGT. The CDR3 extends over 13 amino acids. CDR3: CASSSGTSLEQFF. The CDR3 region has the DNA TGTGCCAGCAGTTCGGGGACTAGCCTTGAGCAGTTCTTC.

This clonotype was counted only a few times. V and J are TRBV9 and TRBJ2-1; D is unclear. Germline assignment: CDR1 SGDLS and CDR2 YYNGEE. The CDR3 loop spans 16 amino acids. Trimming cost V 0 bases and J 0 bases, with 10 bases left between them. The CDR3 is CASSVGVSSSYNEQFF. The CDR3 DNA is TGTGCCAGCAGCGTAGGAGTGTCGAGCTCCTACAATGAGCAGTTCTTC.

This clonotype has just a few counts. The chain combines TRBV12-3 or TRBV12-4 with TRBJ1-1; D not certain. The CDR3 sequence is 12 residues long. V was pared by 5 bases and J by 4 bases, with 8 bases between. DNA of the CDR3: TGTGCCAGCAGTAACTTCGGCACTGAAGCTTTCTTT. Amino acid sequence: CASSNFGTEAFF.

There are many counts of this clonotype. CDR3 in amino acids: CASFERRTSSYEQYF. The CDR3 DNA sequence: TGTGCCAGCTTTGAGAGACGAACAAGCTCCTACGAGCAGTACTTC. This chain uses TRBV27 with TRBJ2-7, with no clear D. The CDR3 has 15 residues. Germline loops: CDR1 MNHEY, CDR2 SMNVEV (reference sequence). Deletions cut 8 bases from V and 0 bases from J, with 17 bases between.

This clonotype was detected only a few times. The genes are TRBV7-9 and TRBJ1-1, with 7 bases matching TRBD1. Germline V gene data show CDR1 as SEHNR and CDR2 as FQNEAQ (reference sequence). With 5 bases clipped from V and 4 bases from J, the junction kept 7 bases outside the gene matches. The CDR3 has 14 amino acids. The CDR3 region has the DNA TGTGCCAGCAGCCCAGGGGGAGTATTCACTGAAGCTTTCTTT. Translated: CASSPGGVFTEAFF.

The J gene is TRBJ1-2, the V gene TRBV10-3; 7 positions match TRBD1. V lost 4 bases, J lost 7 bases, and 12 bases stayed unmatched. Looked up from germline, CDR1 is ENHRY and CDR2 is SYGVKD. The CDR3 has 15 residues. The CDR3 loop is CAISATGTESFGYTF. For the CDR3, the DNA is TGTGCCATCAGTGCTACCGGGACAGAGAGTTTTGGCTACACCTTC.

This clonotype was seen only a few times. The chain links TRBV20-1 to TRBJ2-7, with D perhaps TRBD2 (6 bases). Germline V gene data show CDR1 as DFQATT and CDR2 as SNEGSKA (reference sequence). V lost 7 bases, J lost 6 bases, and 16 bases lay in between. This CDR3 has 12 residues. The CDR3: CSDLGSDGEQYF. The CDR3 region has the DNA TGCAGTGATCTCGGGAGTGATGGCGAGCAGTACTTC.

V and J are TRBV7-3 and TRBJ2-6, with D hard to call. CDR3 length equals 15 residues. Trimming removed 1 base from V and 0 bases from J, with 4 bases in between. From germline, CDR1 is SGHTA and CDR2 FQGTGA. CDR3 in amino acids: CASSLKGSGANVLTF. CDR3 nucleotide sequence: TGTGCCAGCAGCTTAAAAGGCTCTGGGGCCAACGTCCTGACTTTC.

The chain is built from TRBV20-1 and TRBJ2-7, with D maybe TRBD2 (6 bases). This CDR3 contains 13 residues. The germline CDR1 and CDR2 sequences are DFQATT and SNEGSKA (reference sequence). V was trimmed by 3 bases and J by 4 bases, leaving 13 bases between them. CDR3 residues: CSARPGGRYEQYF. CDR3 DNA sequence: TGCAGTGCTAGGCCCGGGGGTAGGTACGAGCAGTACTTC.

This clonotype was observed a handful of times. The chain couples TRBV15 to TRBJ1-1; the D gene is possibly TRBD1 (6 bases). The CDR3 is 17 residues long. Germline CDR1 is LNHNV and CDR2 is YYDKDF (reference sequence). The V and J ends lost 0 bases and 1 base respectively, with 15 bases between them. This CDR3 is CATSRDPGGGRNTEAFF. CDR3 DNA: TGTGCCACCAGCAGAGATCCCGGGGGGGGCAGGAACACTGAAGCTTTCTTT.

This clonotype was counted a single time. This chain joins TRBV4-3 and TRBJ2-2, with D perhaps given as TRBD1 or TRBD2 (5 bases each). CDR1 LGHNA and CDR2 YSLEER come from the germline V gene. The CDR3 has 14 amino acids. Trimming shortened V by 1 base and J by 6 bases, and 9 bases separated the two germline ends. As DNA, the CDR3 is TGCGCCAGCAGCCAAGCGCGAGGGGCCGGGGAGCTGTTTTTT. Residues: CASSQARGAGELFF.

The J gene is TRBJ2-1, the V gene TRBV20-1, with a tentative D call TRBD2 (5 bases). There are 14 residues in the CDR3. Between the trimmed V and J ends, which lost 5 bases and 5 bases, there was a span of 16 bases. Germline CDR1 reads DFQATT; CDR2 reads SNEGSKA (reference sequence). CDR3 coding DNA: TGCAGTGCTGCCCAGGAGGTAATTCACAATGAGCAGTTCTTC. It translates to CSAAQEVIHNEQFF.